This paragraph covers one TCR beta chain sequence. The source of the sample is a study of CD8 T cells in Susac syndrome. Overall study: Clinical remission applied to roughly 8 sequenced Susac syndrome patients, and six had active disease. Patients with Susac syndrome were therapy-naive, taking corticosteroids, with some also receiving intravenous immunoglobulin, or taking intravenous immunoglobulin alone at the time their blood was drawn.

Under recently defined diagnostic criteria, the patients with Susac syndrome qualified as having definite or probable disease. An amount of RNA that ranged from roughly 0.5 to 1 ug was reverse transcribed with random hexamers. Amplification of TCR beta CDR3 spanned 54 Vbeta and 13 Jbeta via immunoSEQ multiplex PCR. TCRdb processed the immunoSEQ multiplex PCR reads anew with MiXCR; each CDR3 protein has one entry. The sample includes 170,000 or so distinct CDR3 sequences, around 94% of them seen just once. The specimen was CD4+ T cells from PBMCs. The clonotype was recovered from a human donor with Susac syndrome.

The CDR3 nucleotides are TGTGCCAGCAGTTTGCTGGGGGCCTCCTACGAGCAGTACTTC. Protein sequence: CASSLLGASYEQYF. The chain couples TRBV28 to TRBJ2-7, with a possible D match to TRBD1 (6 bases). Per germline, CDR1 MDHEN and CDR2 SYDVKM. Trimming left V 3 bases short and J 0 bases short, with 9 bases between. CDR3 size: 14 residues.